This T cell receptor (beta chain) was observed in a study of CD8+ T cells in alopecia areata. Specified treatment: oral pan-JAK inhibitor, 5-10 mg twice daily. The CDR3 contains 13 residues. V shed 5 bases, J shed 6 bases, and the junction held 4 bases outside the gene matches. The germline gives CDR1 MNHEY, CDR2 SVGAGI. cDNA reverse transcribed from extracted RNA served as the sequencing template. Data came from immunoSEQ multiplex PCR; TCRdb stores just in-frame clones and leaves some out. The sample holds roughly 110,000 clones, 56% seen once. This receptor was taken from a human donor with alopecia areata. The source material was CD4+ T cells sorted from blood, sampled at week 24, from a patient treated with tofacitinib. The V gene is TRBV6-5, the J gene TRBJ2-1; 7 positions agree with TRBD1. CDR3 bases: TGTGCCAGCAGTCAGACAGGGTTCAATGAGCAGTTCTTC. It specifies CASSQTGFNEQFF.